These 26 T cell receptor beta chains originate from one sample sequenced in a study of T-cell reconstitution after alpha-beta-depleted transplantation in children. Preparing the TCRbeta library involved the use of unique molecular identifiers. TCRdb called the PCR reads again in MiXCR, with one record for every CDR3 protein. The table lists over 200,000 distinct CDR3 sequences, 11% of them singletons. The sequencing here drew on PBMCs, taken before TCRalphabeta/CD19-depleted stem cell transplant. Every receptor here comes from a child less than two years old with acute myeloid leukemia, due to receive a stem cell transplant.

This clonotype was found many times. As DNA, the CDR3 is TGTGCCAGCAGCGTAGCAGGACTAGTAGCCGGGGAGCTGTTTTTT. Protein sequence: CASSVAGLVAGELFF. This chain joins TRBV9 and TRBJ2-2, with 7 nucleotides matching TRBD2. Germline V gene lookup returns CDR1 SGDLS and CDR2 YYNGEE. The V segment lost 0 bases and the J segment 6 bases; nucleotides outside the gene matches: 5. The CDR3 sequence is 15 residues long.

The chain recombines TRBV7-8 with TRBJ2-1; TRBD2 matches at 13 bases. Germline CDR1 reads SGHVS; CDR2 reads FQNEAQ. CDR3 length: 17 amino acids. The J segment lost 10 bases and the V segment lost 0 bases, leaving 9 bases of the junction unmatched. In nucleotides, the CDR3 is TGTGCCAGCAGCTTAGCCGGAGGACTAGCGGGAGTCTTGGAGCAGTTCTTC. Translated, it gives CASSLAGGLAGVLEQFF.

This clonotype came up many times. The rearrangement uses TRBV5-1 and TRBJ2-7; D uncertain. The CDR3 has 14 residues. V lost 0 bases and J 0 bases, leaving 7 bases between the germline ends. CDR1 and CDR2 from the germline V gene are SGHRS and YFSETQ. CDR3 residues: CASSLGSSSYEQYF. Here the CDR3 DNA reads TGCGCCAGCAGCTTGGGAAGTTCCTCCTACGAGCAGTACTTC.

This clonotype appeared many times. The rearrangement joins TRBV20-1 to TRBJ1-2; D is possibly TRBD1 (5 bases). The germline V gene has CDR1 DFQATT and CDR2 SNEGSKA (reference sequence). The V end was cut by 0 bases, the J end by 5 bases, with 19 bases between. The CDR3 covers 16 residues. The CDR3 is CSARDRGGRLRYGYTF. The CDR3 nucleotides read TGCAGTGCTAGAGATCGGGGGGGACGGCTGCGATATGGCTACACCTTC.

Details on this clonotype: It may be a read error: a sequence one base away is much more abundant. The rearrangement joins TRBV4-2 to TRBJ2-7, with TRBD1 as a possible D gene (6 bases). Trimming removed 3 bases from V and 2 bases from J, with 8 bases in between. The V gene's germline CDR1 is LGHNA and CDR2 YNFKEQ. The CDR3 spans 13 residues. The CDR3, as DNA: TGTGCCAGCAGCCAGGGACATCCCTACGAGCAGTACTTC. Protein product: CASSQGHPYEQYF.

This clonotype was picked up many times. The chain recombines TRBV9 with TRBJ2-2, with 7 bases identical to TRBD2. After removal of 5 bases from V and 4 bases from J, the junction contained 17 bases not matched to a gene. The CDR3 covers 18 residues. Per germline, CDR1 SGDLS and CDR2 YYNGEE. CDR3 in amino acids: CASSHHRRERSSTGELFF. In DNA, the CDR3 is TGTGCCAGCAGTCATCACCGGCGGGAGAGGAGCAGCACCGGGGAGCTGTTTTTT.

The chain links TRBV5-1 to TRBJ2-6; TRBD1 matches 10 bases. After removal of 0 bases from V and 0 bases from J, the junction contained 3 bases not matched to a gene. The CDR3 length is 18 residues. In germline, CDR1 is SGHRS, CDR2 YFSETQ. CDR3 loop: CASSLAGTGASGANVLTF. CDR3 in DNA: TGCGCCAGCAGCTTGGCGGGGACAGGGGCCTCTGGGGCCAACGTCCTGACTTTC.

V usage is TRBV10-1 and J usage is TRBJ2-7, with 9 bases matching TRBD2. The length of the CDR3 is 16 residues. V lost 2 bases and J lost 3; bases outside the gene matches: 8. Germline V gene lookup returns CDR1 WNHNN and CDR2 SYGVQD (reference sequence). CDR3 in amino acids: CASSELGVAGDYEQYF. In nucleotides, the CDR3 is TGCGCCAGCAGTGAGCTAGGGGTAGCGGGAGACTACGAGCAGTACTTC.

This clonotype was seen repeatedly, ten times or more. CDR3 residues: CASSPSRGDRSIYGYTF. The CDR3 DNA reads as TGCGCCAGCAGCCCCAGTCGGGGAGATCGATCCATCTATGGCTACACCTTC. The chain joins TRBV5-1 to TRBJ1-2; D call uncertain. Trimming stripped 4 bases from V and 4 bases from J, with 23 bases between. The germline CDR1 and CDR2 sequences are SGHRS and YFSETQ. The length of the CDR3 is 17 residues.

This clonotype was observed many times. The rearrangement links TRBV5-6 to TRBJ1-2; D unresolved. The ends were cut back, 3 bases at V and 6 bases at J, with 9 bases in the middle. The CDR3 runs to 12 residues. CDR1 is SGHDT, CDR2 YYEEEE, per germline. CDR3 sequence (DNA): TGTGCCAGCAGCTCGACAAGGCATGGCTACACCTTC. Encoded protein: CASSSTRHGYTF.

There are many counts of this clonotype. This chain joins TRBV6-1 and TRBJ1-1; a weak D match, TRBD1 (5 bases). This CDR3 spans 14 amino acids. CDR1 is MNHNS and CDR2 is SASEGT in the germline V gene. Trimming left V 5 bases short and J 1 base short, with 11 bases between. CDR3 residues: CASSRTDRNTEAFF. The CDR3 nucleotides are TGTGCCAGCAGTCGTACCGACAGGAACACTGAAGCTTTCTTT.

This clonotype was observed many times. This chain uses TRBV7-8 with TRBJ2-1; 8 positions match TRBD2. The CDR3 has 15 residues. Germline assignment: CDR1 SGHVS and CDR2 FQNEAQ. Trimming removed 6 bases from V and 5 bases from J; junction bases left unmatched: 9. The CDR3 protein is CASSFPGTRDNEQFF. CDR3 coding DNA: TGTGCCAGCAGTTTCCCCGGGACTAGGGACAATGAGCAGTTCTTC.

The genes are TRBV12-3 or TRBV12-4 and TRBJ1-4; D not resolved. Trimming stripped 6 bases from V and 0 bases from J, with 14 bases between. The CDR3 contains 16 residues. CDR3 in DNA: TGTGCCAGCAGGGGAGCTTCACGGACAACTAATGAAAAACTGTTTTTT. The encoded protein is CASRGASRTTNEKLFF.

By frequency in the sample, this clonotype is medium-sized. This rearrangement joins TRBV20-1 to TRBJ2-1; D is perhaps TRBD2 (7 bases). The CDR3 contains 17 residues. V lost 0 bases and J lost 6, with 21 bases in between. Per germline, CDR1 DFQATT and CDR2 SNEGSKA (reference sequence). CDR3 DNA sequence: TGCAGTGCTAGAGAACGAGGGGGGGCATCCTCCCCCAATGAGCAGTTCTTC. Its translation: CSARERGGASSPNEQFF.

The J gene is TRBJ2-1, the V gene TRBV3-1; 7 positions agree with TRBD2. V was clipped by 3 bases and J by 8 bases; unmatched bases: 10. CDR3 size: 15 residues. CDR1 is LGHDT, CDR2 YNNKEL, per germline (reference sequence). The CDR3: CASSHLPGGSHEQFF. For the CDR3, the DNA is TGTGCCAGCAGCCATCTCCCCGGGGGGAGCCATGAGCAGTTCTTC.

This clonotype was detected many times. V gene TRBV5-1 combines with J gene TRBJ1-1; 8 positions agree with TRBD1. This CDR3 region has 13 residues. The germline gives CDR1 SGHRS, CDR2 YFSETQ. Germline trimming cut 7 bases from V and 8 bases from J; bases unmatched to any gene: 10. CDR3 DNA sequence: TGCGCCAGCTACCCACTCAGGGGGCGCGAAGCTTTCTTT. Translation gives CASYPLRGREAFF.

CDR3 amino acids: CASSPWAANTEAFF. CDR3 nucleotide sequence: TGTGCCAGCAGCCCATGGGCAGCGAACACTGAAGCTTTCTTT. The chain has TRBV7-8 and TRBJ1-1; unclear D gene. This CDR3 has 14 residues. Per the germline V gene, CDR1 is SGHVS and CDR2 is FQNEAQ. Between the trimmed V and J ends, which lost 5 bases and 1 base, there was a span of 11 bases.

The table lists this clonotype with many counts. The chain employs TRBV11-3 and TRBJ2-1; 8 nucleotides match TRBD1. Germline CDR1 is SGHNT and CDR2 is YENEEA. V trimming: 6 bases; J trimming: 6 bases; junction bases outside the gene matches: 13. The CDR3 extends over 16 amino acids. CDR3 coding DNA: TGTGCCAGCAGATTCCGTGGCGGACAGGGCGGCAATGAGCAGTTCTTC. Translating gives CASRFRGGQGGNEQFF.

This clonotype was seen many times. The chain links TRBV7-2 to TRBJ2-1; D unresolved. Germline V gives CDR1 SGHTA, CDR2 FQGNSA. Trimming left V 8 bases short and J 4 bases short, with 6 bases between. The CDR3 has 11 residues. The CDR3 loop reads CASGTYNEQFF. The CDR3 DNA is TGTGCCAGCGGAACTTACAATGAGCAGTTCTTC.

This clonotype was seen repeatedly, ten times or more. The chain is built from TRBV7-9 and TRBJ1-2; possible D gene TRBD1, 5 bases. This CDR3 spans 13 amino acids. V gave up 3 bases and J gave up 4 bases, with 9 bases separating them. CDR1 and CDR2 (germline): SEHNR, FQNEAQ (reference sequence). In nucleotides, the CDR3 is TGTGCCAGCAGCTTTCGGGGACCCTATGGCTACACCTTC. Protein sequence: CASSFRGPYGYTF. The full variable domain, its missing parts supplied by reference TRBV7-9 and TRBJ1-2, is DTGVSQNPRHKITKRGQNVTFRCDPISEHNRLYWYRQTLGQGPEFLTYFQNEAQLEKSRLLSDRFSAERPKGSFSTLEIQRTEQGDSAMYLCASSFRGPYGYTFGSGTRLTVV.

This clonotype was observed many times. V is TRBV6-1 and J is TRBJ1-2; D gene unclear. The germline gives CDR1 MNHNS, CDR2 SASEGT. V lost 2 bases and J 2 bases, leaving 9 bases between the germline ends. CDR3 length: 14 residues. CDR3 region: CASSEYGRNYGYTF. The CDR3 DNA reads TGTGCCAGCAGTGAATATGGAAGAAACTATGGCTACACCTTC.

Concerning this clonotype itself: Given a much more abundant clone one base away, this may be a read error. The gene calls are TRBV20-1 and TRBJ1-3, with 7 positions matching TRBD1. V gave up 0 bases and J gave up 0 bases; unmatched junction bases: 2. The CDR3 is 15 amino acids. Germline V gene data show CDR1 as DFQATT and CDR2 as SNEGSKA (reference sequence). The CDR3 DNA is TGCAGTGCTAGAGAGAGACAGGGCTCTGGAAACACCATATATTTT. This sequence encodes CSARERQGSGNTIYF.

This clonotype was picked up many times. The J gene is TRBJ1-2, the V gene TRBV3-1; D gene unclear. The CDR3 is made up of 13 amino acids. Between the trimmed V and J ends, which lost 1 base and 3 bases, there was a span of 6 bases. CDR1 and CDR2 (germline): LGHDT, YNNKEL (reference sequence). Here the CDR3 reads CASSQGNDYGYTF. In DNA form, the CDR3 reads TGTGCCAGCAGCCAAGGGAATGACTATGGCTACACCTTC.

The chain uses TRBV19 and TRBJ1-2; 7 nucleotides align to TRBD1. The germline V gene has CDR1 LNHDA and CDR2 SQIVND (reference sequence). The CDR3 sequence is 16 residues long. V lost 4 bases and J lost 2; bases outside the gene matches: 10. CDR3 bases: TGTGCCAGTAGTAAGGGCTCCCTGACAGGGAACTATGGCTACACCTTC. As protein: CASSKGSLTGNYGYTF.

This clonotype was seen at least ten times. The chain recombines TRBV7-9 with TRBJ2-7, with D perhaps being TRBD1 or TRBD2 (5 bases each). V was clipped by 5 bases and J by 13 bases, with 27 bases between them. From germline, CDR1 is SEHNR and CDR2 FQNEAQ (reference sequence). The CDR3 has 15 residues. This CDR3 is CASSETGTAMRGFYF. The CDR3 DNA follows: TGTGCCAGCAGCGAGACCGGGACCGCGATGCGTGGATTCTACTTC.

There are many counts of this clonotype. V usage is TRBV15 and J usage is TRBJ2-6; a weak D match, TRBD1 (5 bases). The V gene's germline CDR1 is LNHNV and CDR2 YYDKDF (reference sequence). The CDR3 sequence is 15 residues long. The V end was cut by 3 bases, the J end by 1 base, with 7 bases between. CDR3 amino acids: CATSRDKSGANVLTF. The CDR3 DNA reads as TGTGCCACCAGCAGGGACAAGTCTGGGGCCAACGTCCTGACTTTC.